A selection of T cell receptor beta chains follows, all from one sample in a study of T-cell reconstitution after alpha-beta-depleted transplantation in children. TCRdb processed the PCR reads anew with MiXCR; each CDR3 protein has one entry. The data contain about 610,000 distinct CDR3 sequences, about 10% of them seen just once; the ten biggest clones take up approximately 4.1%. Material: PBMCs from the stem cell graft donor, obtained from the stem cell graft. The receptors were sampled from a human donor who donated a stem cell graft to a child with acute myeloid leukemia. The CDR3 runs from the conserved cysteine through the conserved F or W. The D gene is left open where the match is weak. Some rows have no size entry. The others give once, few or many, or a class for an expanded clone.

v_call	j_call	clone_size	d_call	cdr3_nt	cdr3_aa
TRBV11-1	TRBJ2-1	few	TRBD2	TGTGCCAGCAGCTTCGGGGCTAGCGGGAGGATCTCCTACAATGAGCAGTTCTTC	CASSFGASGRISYNEQFF
TRBV6-1	TRBJ2-2	many	.	TGTGCCAGCAGTACCGGGAGAGACACCGGGGAGCTGTTTTTT	CASSTGRDTGELFF
TRBV12-3/TRBV12-4	TRBJ2-3	many	.	TGTGCCAGCAGTCCGACGGGACTTCTGATCGGATGGTATTTT	CASSPTGLLIGWYF
TRBV3-1	TRBJ2-1	once	TRBD2	TGTGCCAGCAGCCAATTGAGCGGGAGGCGAAGTACTGAGCAGTTCTTC	CASSQLSGRRSTEQFF
TRBV28	TRBJ2-7	.	TRBD2	TGTGCCAGCAAAGCGCGGGGGGGAATCTACGAGCAGTACTTC	CASKARGGIYEQYF
TRBV6-2/TRBV6-3	TRBJ2-5	many	TRBD1	TGTGCCAGCAGCTCCGGGACAGGGGAGTACTTC	CASSSGTGEYF
TRBV5-6	TRBJ2-3	many	.	TGTGCCAGCAGCTCCCTGGTGGCAGGGGTATTCTTAAGCACAGATACGCAGTATTTT	CASSSLVAGVFLSTDTQYF
TRBV20-1	TRBJ2-1	many	TRBD2	TGCAGTGCTACTAAGGGGACCCATGGAGGCCTAGCGGGAGGAGATGAGCAGTTCTTC	CSATKGTHGGLAGGDEQFF
TRBV12-3/TRBV12-4	TRBJ2-7	.	.	TGTGCCAGCAGTTTAGGAGAACCAAGCGAGCAGTACTTC	CASSLGEPSEQYF
TRBV12-3/TRBV12-4	TRBJ2-3	many	.	TGTGCCAGCAGTTTAGGGGGGAACGCCCGCACAGATACGCAGTATTTT	CASSLGGNARTDTQYF
TRBV12-3/TRBV12-4	TRBJ1-2	.	TRBD1	TGTGCCAGCAGACCACAGGGGGCTGTCTATGGCTACACCTTC	CASRPQGAVYGYTF
TRBV4-3	TRBJ2-7	many	.	TGCGCCAGTAGCCAAGATCGGGGGGCCTCCTACGAGCAGTACTTC	CASSQDRGASYEQYF
TRBV11-2	TRBJ2-3	few	.	TGTGCCAGCAGCCCCTGGAGGAGCAGCACAGATACGCAGTATTTT	CASSPWRSSTDTQYF
TRBV12-3/TRBV12-4	TRBJ1-5	few	TRBD1	TGTGCCAGCAGTCAGACAGGGGGCCCCAATCAGCCCCAGCATTTT	CASSQTGGPNQPQHF
TRBV7-2	TRBJ2-3	.	TRBD2	TGTGCCAGCAGCAAAGTACCCCTAGCGGGAGGGCCAGATACGCAGTATTTT	CASSKVPLAGGPDTQYF
TRBV29-1	TRBJ1-2	.	.	TGCAGCGTTCGGTCCGGAGGCGGCTTTGTGGGCTACACCTTC	CSVRSGGGFVGYTF
TRBV6-2/TRBV6-3	TRBJ2-2	many	TRBD2	TGTGCCAGCAGTCCCGGGACTAGCATAATCGGGGAGCTGTTTTTT	CASSPGTSIIGELFF
TRBV29-1	TRBJ2-1	many	TRBD2	TGCAGCGTTACGGGACTAGCGGGAGGGCCTCAAAAGCAGTTCTTC	CSVTGLAGGPQKQFF
TRBV7-9	TRBJ1-2	.	TRBD1	TGTGCCAGCAGCTCACAGGGGGTCAGCTATGGCTACACCTTC	CASSSQGVSYGYTF
TRBV6-2/TRBV6-3	TRBJ2-4	.	.	TGTGCCAGCAGTATCCCCCAGGGGGGGAACATTCAGTACTTC	CASSIPQGGNIQYF
TRBV27	TRBJ2-3	few	TRBD2	TGTGCCAGCAGTTTATACGGCGGGAGGGGAACCTATTTCGCAGATACGCAGTATTTT	CASSLYGGRGTYFADTQYF
TRBV6-2/TRBV6-3	TRBJ2-7	.	TRBD1	TGTGCCAGCAGTTACTCGGACAGGGTCTACGAGCAGTACTTC	CASSYSDRVYEQYF
TRBV6-1	TRBJ2-3	few	.	TGTGCCAGCAGGCCCTCGGGCCTCTTACGCGAGGATACGCAGTATTTT	CASRPSGLLREDTQYF
TRBV6-2/TRBV6-3	TRBJ2-2	few	TRBD2	TGTGCCAGCAGGTCGGTTTTTGGGACTAGCGGAAACACCGGGGAGCTGTTTTTT	CASRSVFGTSGNTGELFF
TRBV7-2	TRBJ2-3	few	.	TGTGCCAGCAGCTTTTTGAGGGGCCGGGGTTTCACAGATACGCAGTATTTT	CASSFLRGRGFTDTQYF
TRBV12-3/TRBV12-4	TRBJ2-1	many	.	TGTGCCAGCAGGCATTCCGAAGGGAGCTCCTACAATGAGCAGTTCTTC	CASRHSEGSSYNEQFF
TRBV5-1	TRBJ1-2	few	.	TGCGCCAGCAGCTTGGGGCCTGAGGATGGCTACACCTTC	CASSLGPEDGYTF